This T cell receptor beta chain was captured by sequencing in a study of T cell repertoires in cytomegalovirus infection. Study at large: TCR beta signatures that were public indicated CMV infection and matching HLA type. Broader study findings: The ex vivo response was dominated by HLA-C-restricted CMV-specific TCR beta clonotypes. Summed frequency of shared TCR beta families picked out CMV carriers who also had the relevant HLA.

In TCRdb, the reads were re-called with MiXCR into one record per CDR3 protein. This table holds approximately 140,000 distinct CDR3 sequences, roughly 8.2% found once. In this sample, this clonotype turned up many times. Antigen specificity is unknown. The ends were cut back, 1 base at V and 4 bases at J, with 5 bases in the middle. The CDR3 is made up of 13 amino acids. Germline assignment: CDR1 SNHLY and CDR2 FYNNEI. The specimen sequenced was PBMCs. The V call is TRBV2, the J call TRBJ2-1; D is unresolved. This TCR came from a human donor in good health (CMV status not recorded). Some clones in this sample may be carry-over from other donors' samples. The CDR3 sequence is CASSEEAYNEQFF. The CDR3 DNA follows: TGTGCCAGCAGTGAAGAGGCTTACAATGAGCAGTTCTTC.